One sample yielded the 15 T cell receptor beta chains listed below, sequenced in a study of blood T cell repertoires in COVID-19. Repertoires were generated with immunoSEQ multiplex PCR, while TCRdb's copy carries only in-frame clones and drops some. This repertoire shows fewer than 70,000 clones, more than 85% found once; its top ten account for roughly 8.8%. Material: peripheral blood. These receptors were collected from a woman between 65 and 79 years old with active COVID-19.

The chain recombines TRBV5-1 with TRBJ1-2, with TRBD1 matching 10 bases. Germline-derived CDR1 and CDR2 are SGHRS and YFSETQ. This CDR3 is 15 amino acids long. Trimming took 3 bases from V and 6 from J; bases not matched to a gene: 8. The CDR3 loop reads CASSSRGTGVDGYTF. The CDR3 coding sequence is TGCGCCAGCAGCTCCCGGGGGACAGGGGTGGATGGCTACACCTTC.

This clone occurred once. The chain is built from TRBV19 and TRBJ2-7; the match to TRBD2 covers 14 bases. CDR1 LNHDA and CDR2 SQIVND come from the germline V gene (reference sequence). With V trimmed by 5 bases and J by 4 bases, 7 bases remained unmatched. The CDR3 consists of 16 residues. In DNA form, the CDR3 reads TGTGCCAGTAGTCCCGGGACTAGCGGGAGCGGGTACGAGCAGTACTTC. This encodes CASSPGTSGSGYEQYF.

The chain's CDR3 is CASSLQGRDNEQFF. CDR3 nucleotides: TGTGCCAGCAGTTTACAGGGCAGGGACAATGAGCAGTTCTTC. The chain links TRBV27 to TRBJ2-1; D perhaps matches TRBD1 (5 bases). Germline CDR1 and CDR2: MNHEY and SMNVEV (reference sequence). V was clipped by 2 bases and J by 5 bases, with 10 bases between them. This CDR3 has 14 amino acids.

The CDR3 here is CASSRQYSPLHF. The CDR3 DNA follows: TGTGCCAGCAGCCGACAGTACTCACCCCTCCACTTT. This sequence joins TRBV11-2 and TRBJ1-6, with TRBD1 as a possible D gene (5 bases). The CDR3 length is 12 residues. V shed 5 bases and J shed 10 bases, with 9 bases lying between them. Germline V gene sequence: CDR1 SGHAT, CDR2 FQNNGV.

This clone has more than one count but fewer than ten. The chain has TRBV25-1 and TRBJ2-2; unclear D gene. The CDR3 is 17 residues long. Trimming shortened V by 1 base and J by 0 bases, and 12 bases separated the two germline ends. Germline CDR1 reads MGHDK; CDR2 reads SYGVNS. The CDR3 bases are TGTGCCAGCAGTGAATTCCCAGGCGATACGAACACCGGGGAGCTGTTTTTT. Amino acid sequence: CASSEFPGDTNTGELFF.

The V gene is TRBV11-3, the J gene TRBJ2-3, with D maybe TRBD2 (6 bases). CDR1 is SGHNT and CDR2 is YENEEA in the germline V gene. V was clipped by 5 bases and J by 2 bases, with 11 bases between them. The CDR3 extends over 14 amino acids. The CDR3 reads CASSVGGNTDTQYF. The CDR3 coding sequence is TGTGCCAGCAGCGTTGGAGGGAACACAGATACGCAGTATTTT.

This clone was counted a single time. The rearrangement joins TRBV15 to TRBJ1-1; D not resolved. Germline values: CDR1 LNHNV, CDR2 YYDKDF (reference sequence). The CDR3 length is 15 residues. The V end lost 0 bases, the J end lost 1 base, and 9 bases lay between the germline ends. The CDR3 loop is CATSRDSEENTEAFF. The DNA of the CDR3 is TGTGCCACCAGCAGAGATTCGGAGGAGAACACTGAAGCTTTCTTT.

This clone was observed a handful of times. This chain joins TRBV28 and TRBJ2-7, with 13 bases matching TRBD2. Germline V lookup: CDR1 MDHEN, CDR2 SYDVKM. The CDR3 covers 16 residues. Trimming removed 4 bases from V and 3 bases from J; junction bases left unmatched: 6. This CDR3 reads CASSSRTSGRVYEQYF. CDR3 nucleotides: TGTGCCAGCAGTTCCCGGACTAGCGGGAGAGTCTACGAGCAGTACTTC.

This clone was found once. The rearrangement uses TRBV27 and TRBJ2-7, with TRBD2 identical over 8 bases. The V and J ends lost 0 bases and 2 bases, in that order; junction bases with no gene match: 6. Looked up from germline, CDR1 is MNHEY and CDR2 is SMNVEV (reference sequence). The CDR3 sequence is 16 residues long. DNA for the CDR3: TGTGCCAGCAGTTTATCCTTTGGGACTAGAACCTACGAGCAGTACTTC. It specifies CASSLSFGTRTYEQYF.

The chain joins TRBV5-1 to TRBJ2-1; D possibly corresponds to TRBD2 (5 bases). CDR1 and CDR2 (germline): SGHRS, YFSETQ. The CDR3 runs to 15 residues. V shed 1 base and J shed 5 bases, with 13 bases lying between them. The CDR3 nucleotides are TGCGCCAGCAGCTTGACTAGTGTCTTCCACAATGAGCAGTTCTTC. It specifies CASSLTSVFHNEQFF.

This clone came up a few times. V and J are TRBV6-4 and TRBJ2-1; possible D gene TRBD1, 5 bases. Germline V gene sequence: CDR1 MRHNA, CDR2 SNTAGT. V was clipped by 5 bases and J by 8 bases, with 13 bases between them. The CDR3 covers 13 residues. The CDR3 here is CASSRTFRDEQFF. The CDR3 region has the DNA TGTGCCAGCAGTCGGACGTTCAGGGATGAGCAGTTCTTC.

The genes are TRBV19 and TRBJ2-1; TRBD2 aligns across 10 bases. Per the germline V gene, CDR1 is LNHDA and CDR2 is SQIVND (reference sequence). The trim removed 6 bases at V and 4 bases at J, leaving 3 bases unmatched. This CDR3 is built from 14 residues. CDR3 amino acids: CASSRTSGYNEQFF. The CDR3 DNA is TGTGCCAGTAGCCGGACTAGCGGTTACAATGAGCAGTTCTTC.

The chain is built from TRBV7-8 and TRBJ1-1, with D uncertain. The V gene's germline CDR1 is SGHVS and CDR2 FQNEAQ. This CDR3 has 18 amino acids. V was shortened by 6 bases and J by 3 bases, with 26 bases between the two germline ends. The CDR3 coding sequence is TGTGCCAGCAGACACCCCCGGGGTAGTTCGGGTGGGGACACTGAAGCTTTCTTT. This gives the protein CASRHPRGSSGGDTEAFF.

The V gene is TRBV7-9, the J gene TRBJ1-5, with no clear D. Trimming left V 7 bases short and J 6 bases short, with 13 bases between. CDR3 length: 13 amino acids. The germline gives CDR1 SEHNR, CDR2 FQNEAQ (reference sequence). In DNA form, the CDR3 reads TGTGCCAGCACCAACCAAGCGCGTCAGCCCCAGCATTTT. Protein: CASTNQARQPQHF.

The V and J genes are TRBV2 and TRBJ2-1; TRBD1 might be the D (6 bases). Germline CDR1 and CDR2: SNHLY and FYNNEI. The CDR3 length is 13 residues. V lost 7 bases to trimming and J lost 5 bases, with 12 bases between them. CDR3 sequence (DNA): TGTGCCAGCATCACAGGGCTTAACAATGAGCAGTTCTTC. Its translation is CASITGLNNEQFF.